A selection of T cell receptor beta chains follows, all from one sample in a study of cytomegalovirus exposure and HLA in healthy donors. Libraries were prepared by immunoSEQ multiplex PCR; TCRdb keeps only in-frame clonotypes and omits some of them. The data show roughly 130,000 clones, with almost 85% seen just once and 2.7% held by the top ten. Input material: PBMCs. Receptor source: a boy under 10 years old in good health and CMV-seronegative. The CDR3 runs from the conserved cysteine through the conserved F or W. A D gene is named only where the DNA matches it firmly. A clone size is listed for some rows: how often the clone was seen (once, few, many), or a class if it is expanded.

TRBV2	TRBJ2-5	-	-	13	CASSQDFQETQYF	TGTGCCAGCAGTCAGGACTTTCAAGAGACCCAGTACTTC
TRBV6-5	TRBJ1-2	-	TRBD1	14	CASTYPGGAYGYTF	TGTGCCAGCACCTACCCAGGGGGCGCGTATGGCTACACCTTC
TRBV27	TRBJ2-1	few	TRBD1	15	CASRLMTGPYNEQFF	TGTGCCAGCAGGTTGATGACAGGGCCTTACAATGAGCAGTTCTTC
TRBV7-9	TRBJ1-3	-	-	14	CASSLSGGENTIYF	TGTGCCAGCAGCTTATCCGGGGGGGAAAACACCATATATTTT
TRBV7-8	TRBJ2-2	-	-	16	CASSLRETMNTGELFF	TGTGCCAGCAGCTTAAGGGAGACCATGAACACCGGGGAGCTGTTTTTT
TRBV6-1	TRBJ2-7	-	TRBD1	14	CASKFTGGLYEQYF	TGTGCCAGCAAATTCACAGGGGGATTGTACGAGCAGTACTTC
TRBV7-9	TRBJ1-1	-	TRBD1	15	CASSLRGPGDTEAFF	TGTGCCAGCAGCTTGAGGGGGCCTGGAGACACTGAAGCTTTCTTT
TRBV28	TRBJ2-1	-	TRBD2	19	CASSRDWGTSGRPRNEQFF	TGTGCCAGCAGTCGTGACTGGGGGACTAGCGGGAGGCCTAGGAATGAGCAGTTCTTC
TRBV7-6	TRBJ2-2	-	TRBD2	18	CASSRLSGGPDPTGELFF	TGTGCCAGCAGCCGACTCTCGGGGGGGCCCGATCCGACCGGGGAGCTGTTTTTT
TRBV9	TRBJ1-2	-	-	16	CASSVDPTVLSYGYTF	TGTGCCAGCAGCGTAGACCCTACAGTCCTAAGCTATGGCTACACCTTC